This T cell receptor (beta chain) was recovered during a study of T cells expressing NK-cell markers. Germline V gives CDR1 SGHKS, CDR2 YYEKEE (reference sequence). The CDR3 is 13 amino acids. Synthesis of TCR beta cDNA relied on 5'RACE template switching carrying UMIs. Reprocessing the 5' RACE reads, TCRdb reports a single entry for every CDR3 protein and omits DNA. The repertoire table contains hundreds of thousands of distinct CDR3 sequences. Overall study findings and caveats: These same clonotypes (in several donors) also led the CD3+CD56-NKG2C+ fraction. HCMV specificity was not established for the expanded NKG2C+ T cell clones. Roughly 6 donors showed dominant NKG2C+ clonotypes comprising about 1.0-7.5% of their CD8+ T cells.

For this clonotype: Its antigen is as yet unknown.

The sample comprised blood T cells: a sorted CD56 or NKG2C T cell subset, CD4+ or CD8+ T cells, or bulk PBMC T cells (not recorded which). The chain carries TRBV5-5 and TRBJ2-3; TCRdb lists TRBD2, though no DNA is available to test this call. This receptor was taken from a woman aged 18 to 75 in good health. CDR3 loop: CASSPSTTDTQYF.